Below are 27 T cell receptor beta chains sequenced from a single sample in a study of Graves' ophthalmopathy and Graves' hyperthyroidism (dated by TCRdb to 2016 to 2019). Sequencing took place on an Illumina HiSeq 2000. For repertoire sequencing, the TCR beta CDR3 regions were amplified from RNA transcripts. A first-round RT-PCR used HTBI primers with the Qiagen OneStep RT-PCR kit, followed by a second-round multiplex PCR, size selection and purification. TCRdb itself trimmed the public reads at Q25 with fastp, ran MiXCR and retained productive beta chains. Here each entry gathers all rows of one CDR3 protein and keeps the most common genes and DNA. This sample comprises about 740,000 distinct CDR3 sequences, roughly 41% of them detected only once. The ten largest clones represent 40% to 55% of the sample. The sample taken for sequencing was peripheral blood. The receptors shown here come from an adult man with Graves' ophthalmopathy.

The V call is TRBV25-1, the J call TRBJ2-5; TRBD1 is a possible D gene (5 bases). The CDR3 covers 12 residues. Germline assignment: CDR1 MGHDK and CDR2 SYGVNS. Written as DNA, the CDR3 is TGTGCTAGCCAAGACAGACGGGAGACCCAGTACTTC. This sequence encodes CASQDRRETQYF.

The table lists this clonotype with a few counts. J is TRBJ2-5 and V is TRBV20-1, with TRBD2 matching 9 bases. CDR3 length equals 15 residues. The germline V gene encodes CDR1 DFQATT and CDR2 SNEGSKA (reference sequence). Trimming removed 0 bases from V and 5 bases from J; junction bases left unmatched: 7. This CDR3 is CSARDASGNLETQYF. The CDR3 nucleotides are TGCAGTGCTAGAGATGCTAGCGGGAATCTGGAGACCCAGTACTTC.

The genes are TRBV2 and TRBJ1-1; unclear D gene. V was trimmed by 2 bases and J by 1 base, leaving 5 bases between them. The V gene's germline CDR1 is SNHLY and CDR2 FYNNEI. The CDR3 runs 13 residues. The DNA of the CDR3 is TGTGCCAGCAGTGAAATCGGGAACACTGAAGCTTTCTTT. Protein product: CASSEIGNTEAFF.

This chain links TRBV5-4 with TRBJ2-3; D may be TRBD1 or TRBD2 (5 bases each). Per the germline V gene, CDR1 is SGHNT and CDR2 is YYREEE (reference sequence). Trimming took 4 bases from V and 8 from J, leaving 20 bases between them. The CDR3 is 15 amino acids. The CDR3 DNA is TGTGCCAGCAGCGACGGAAGGGACGGCACCGGTACGCAGTATTTT. This encodes CASSDGRDGTGTQYF.

The chain joins TRBV7-2 to TRBJ1-2; D perhaps matches TRBD1 (5 bases). CDR3 length: 14 amino acids. V dropped 5 bases and J dropped 3 bases, with 13 bases sitting between them. Germline V lookup: CDR1 SGHTA, CDR2 FQGNSA. The DNA of the CDR3 is TGTGCCAGCAGCCGCCTAGACAGTTACTATGGCTACACCTTC. It codes for CASSRLDSYYGYTF.

This clonotype was recorded at least ten times. The rearrangement links TRBV10-3 to TRBJ1-2, with D unclear. The CDR3 length is 12 residues. V was shortened by 2 bases and J by 5 bases, with 6 bases between the two germline ends. Germline-derived CDR1 and CDR2 are ENHRY and SYGVKD. This CDR3 is CAISEPRYGYTF. DNA for the CDR3: TGTGCCATCAGTGAGCCACGGTATGGCTACACCTTC.

This clonotype was picked up many times. The chain recombines TRBV29-1 with TRBJ1-3; no firm D call. V shed 1 base and J shed 6 bases, with 10 bases lying between them. This CDR3 region has 13 residues. Germline V CDR1 and CDR2: SQVTM, ANQGSEA. The CDR3 DNA reads TGCAGCGTTGAAGCGTTTCAGCCAAACACCATATATTTT. Amino acid sequence: CSVEAFQPNTIYF.

This clonotype was seen at least ten times. This chain links TRBV15 with TRBJ1-1; TRBD1 agrees at 7 bases. V dropped 3 bases and J dropped 5; count of bases not matched to a gene: 9. Germline V gene data show CDR1 as LNHNV and CDR2 as YYDKDF (reference sequence). The CDR3 has 15 amino acids. The CDR3 is CATSSGDSMVTEAFF. The DNA for the CDR3 is TGTGCCACCAGCAGTGGGGACAGCATGGTGACTGAAGCTTTCTTT. The full variable domain, completed using reference TRBV15 and TRBJ1-1, is DAMVIQNPRYQVTQFGKPVTLSCSQTLNHNVMYWYQQKSSQAPKLLFHYYDKDFNNEADTPDNFQSRRPNTSFCFLDIRSPGLGDTAMYLCATSSGDSMVTEAFFGQGTRLTVV.

The V call is TRBV5-1, the J call TRBJ2-2; D gene unclear. Per germline, CDR1 SGHRS and CDR2 YFSETQ. This CDR3 region has 14 residues. Trimming took off 4 bases at V and 6 bases at J, with 13 bases between the two ends. The CDR3 nucleotides read TGCGCCAGCAGCGGGGTAGTCGGTTCCGGGGAGCTGTTTTTT. This translates into CASSGVVGSGELFF.

Only a few counts were recorded for this clonotype. Its ends do not fully match the called genes, so a read error is possible. The chain employs TRBV10-2 and TRBJ2-5; tentative D call: TRBD2 (5 bases). Germline V gene data show CDR1 as WSHSY and CDR2 as SAAADI. The CDR3 is made up of 16 amino acids. The CDR3 DNA reads TGTGCCAGCAGTGAAAACCCCCAGCGGTGGGGAGAGACCCAGTACTTC. Translating it yields CASSENPQRWGETQYF.

Remarks on this clonotype: Given a much more abundant clone one base away, this may be a read error. The genes are TRBV19 and TRBJ2-7; D is possibly TRBD1 or TRBD2 (5 bases each). Germline loops: CDR1 LNHDA, CDR2 SQIVND (reference sequence). The CDR3 runs to 13 residues. The CDR3 loop reads CVSKDGTSYEQYF. CDR3 DNA sequence: TGTGTCAGTAAAGATGGGACGTCCTACGAGCAGTACTTC.

This clonotype has ten or more counts. V usage is TRBV29-1 and J usage is TRBJ1-1; no firm D call. CDR3 length: 14 residues. CDR1 and CDR2 (germline): SQVTM, ANQGSEA. Trimming took off 3 bases at V and 8 bases at J, with 19 bases between the two ends. DNA for the CDR3: TGCAGCGTTGAGGGTCCCGGACGGTCCTCAGAAGCTTTCTTT. Its translation: CSVEGPGRSSEAFF.

The table lists this clonotype with many counts. The chain uses TRBV7-8 and TRBJ1-4; D unresolved. V gave up 2 bases and J gave up 5 bases, with 12 bases separating them. The CDR3 has 15 residues. From germline, CDR1 is SGHVS and CDR2 FQNEAQ. CDR3 protein: CASSLQVAGNEKLFF. The DNA for the CDR3 is TGTGCCAGCAGCTTACAGGTAGCGGGGAATGAAAAACTGTTTTTT.

CDR3 nucleotide sequence: TGTGCCAGGGCGCACGGGACCGCTGATCGAGTACCCAATCAGCCCCAGCATTTT. It translates to CARAHGTADRVPNQPQHF. The chain couples TRBV10-3 to TRBJ1-5; TRBD1 is a possible D gene (5 bases). Trimming cost V 10 bases and J 3 bases, with 28 bases left between them. This CDR3 has 18 residues. Germline CDR1 is ENHRY and CDR2 is SYGVKD.

This clonotype was seen repeatedly, ten times or more. The chain links TRBV10-3 to TRBJ1-1; the D gene is possibly TRBD1 (5 bases). The CDR3 spans 14 residues. V dropped 3 bases and J dropped 4 bases, with 12 bases sitting between them. CDR1 is ENHRY, CDR2 SYGVKD, per germline. CDR3 sequence reads: CAISEIPGSTEAFF. The CDR3 DNA reads as TGTGCCATCAGTGAAATCCCAGGGTCCACTGAAGCTTTCTTT.

This clonotype has just a few counts. The chain employs TRBV7-2 and TRBJ1-2; D unresolved. Germline lookup yields CDR1 SGHTA and CDR2 FQGNSA. V was cut by 7 bases and J by 2 bases, with 20 bases left in between. This CDR3 is built from 16 residues. Here the CDR3 reads CASIAKGGPFNYGYTF. CDR3 DNA sequence: TGTGCCAGCATCGCAAAGGGTGGGCCCTTCAACTATGGCTACACCTTC.

Note on this clonotype: Without the conserved terminal phenylalanine or tryptophan, this CDR3 likely stems from a read error. The DNA is omitted, as the CDR3 cannot be located on it reliably, and the CDR3 follows TCRdb's listing. The genes are TRBV7-2 and TRBJ2-6; no check of the table's D call, TRBD1, against the DNA was made. The length of the CDR3 is 9 amino acids, counting both ends. CDR1 is SGHTA, CDR2 FQGNSA, per germline. The CDR3 spells CASSPRQAI.

This clonotype has only a few counts. The chain uses TRBV7-2 and TRBJ2-7; maybe TRBD1 (6 bases). This CDR3 has 14 residues. With 11 bases removed from V and 0 bases from J, the gap between germline ends came to 17 bases. Germline CDR1 is SGHTA and CDR2 is FQGNSA. The CDR3 reads CASRQGYGSYEQYF. In DNA, the CDR3 is TGTGCCTCCCGGCAGGGGTATGGCTCCTACGAGCAGTACTTC.

This clonotype was recorded many times. The rearrangement joins TRBV29-1 to TRBJ1-4; D remains ambiguous. Germline lookup yields CDR1 SQVTM and CDR2 ANQGSEA. The V and J ends lost 1 base and 7 bases respectively, with 16 bases between them. CDR3 length equals 15 residues. CDR3 coding DNA: TGCAGCGTTGAAGGAGCGGGCTCCGGCGGTGAAAAACTGTTTTTT. Encoded protein: CSVEGAGSGGEKLFF.

This clonotype was seen at least ten times. V usage is TRBV7-6 and J usage is TRBJ2-5; the match to TRBD1 covers 9 bases. The trim removed 4 bases at V and 5 bases at J, leaving 5 bases unmatched. Germline assignment: CDR1 SGHVS and CDR2 FNYEAQ. This CDR3 is built from 14 residues. Written as DNA, the CDR3 is TGTGCCAGCAGCTGGGACAGGGCATATGAGACCCAGTACTTC. Amino acids: CASSWDRAYETQYF.

This clonotype has only a few counts. The CDR3 DNA follows: TGTGCCAGCAGCCCGCGTCGGCAGGGGATCACCGGGGAGCTGTTTTTT. This gives the protein CASSPRRQGITGELFF. The V and J genes are TRBV5-4 and TRBJ2-2; maybe TRBD1 (6 bases). The CDR3 covers 16 residues. Trimming removed 4 bases from V and 4 bases from J, with 17 bases in between. Germline assignment: CDR1 SGHNT and CDR2 YYREEE (reference sequence).

V gene TRBV2 combines with J gene TRBJ2-6; D call uncertain. CDR1 is SNHLY and CDR2 is FYNNEI in the germline V gene. Trimming took off 8 bases at V and 1 base at J, with 9 bases between the two ends. The CDR3 has 14 residues. In nucleotides, the CDR3 is TGTGCCAGCGTTCTGGATTCTGGGGCCAACGTCCTGACTTTC. Its protein is CASVLDSGANVLTF.

This clonotype occurred many times. The chain carries TRBV10-2 and TRBJ2-5; possibly TRBD2 for D (5 bases). CDR3 length: 14 amino acids. The germline gives CDR1 WSHSY, CDR2 SAAADI. V gave up 1 base and J gave up 1 base, with 7 bases separating them. The chain's CDR3 is CASSEWRIQETQYF. The CDR3 region has the DNA TGCGCCAGCAGTGAGTGGAGGATCCAAGAGACCCAGTACTTC.

This clonotype was detected ten times or more. The V gene is TRBV7-2, the J gene TRBJ2-6; D gene unclear. Trimming removed 4 bases at V and 4 bases at J, with 8 bases between. This CDR3 is 14 amino acids long. Germline CDR1 SGHTA, CDR2 FQGNSA. CDR3 protein: CASSSGEGANVLTF. The CDR3 DNA sequence: TGTGCCAGCAGCTCAGGCGAGGGGGCCAACGTCCTGACTTTC.

The table lists this clonotype with a count of one. The chain joins TRBV20-1 to TRBJ1-3; D is possibly TRBD1 (6 bases). In germline, CDR1 is DFQATT, CDR2 SNEGSKA (reference sequence). The CDR3 is 15 amino acids. Trimming removed 6 bases from V and 8 bases from J, with 23 bases in between. CDR3 coding DNA: TGCAGTGCAAAGGACAGCTTTAACTATGGCTACACCATATATTTT. The encoded protein is CSAKDSFNYGYTIYF.

The chain recombines TRBV11-2 with TRBJ1-6, with D possibly TRBD1 on 6 matching bases. The CDR3 consists of 17 residues. V lost 5 bases, J lost 10 bases, and 24 bases lay in between. The V gene's germline CDR1 is SGHAT and CDR2 FQNNGV. Here the CDR3 reads CASSETTGKGILSPLHF. CDR3 DNA sequence: TGTGCCAGCAGCGAAACCACAGGGAAAGGAATCCTCTCACCCCTCCACTTT. The full variable domain, rest sourced from reference TRBV11-2 and TRBJ1-6, is EAGVAQSPRYKIIEKRQSVAFWCNPISGHATLYWYQQILGQGPKLLIQFQNNGVVDDSQLPKDRFSAERLKGVDSTLKIQPAKLEDSAVYLCASSETTGKGILSPLHFGNGTRLTVT.

V usage is TRBV20-1 and J usage is TRBJ2-5; 12 bases map to TRBD2. Germline values: CDR1 DFQATT, CDR2 SNEGSKA (reference sequence). The J segment lost 5 bases and the V segment lost 5 bases, leaving 6 bases of the junction unmatched. There are 14 residues in the CDR3. CDR3 loop: CSAPPSGRAETQYF. The CDR3 DNA reads as TGCAGTGCTCCTCCTAGCGGGAGGGCGGAGACCCAGTACTTC.